A selection of T cell receptor beta chains follows, all from one sample in a study of T cell responses to AZD1222 COVID-19 vaccine. Profiled with immunoSEQ multiplex PCR; TCRdb holds only in-frame clones, not every one. Altogether over 85,000 clones are present, roughly 90% being singletons, with the ten largest covering about 16%. The material sequenced was peripheral blood, taken 28 days after the second AZD1222 dose. The source is an adult who received the AZD1222 COVID-19 vaccine. CDR3s include the opening cysteine and the closing phenylalanine or tryptophan. The D gene is left open where the match is weak. A row's size may be missing; if present it is once, few, many or a size class.

D gene	V gene	J gene	clone size	CDR3 length	CDR3 protein	CDR3 DNA
-	TRBV27	TRBJ2-7	-	15	CASSMRARESSEQYF	TGTGCCAGCAGTATGCGGGCTCGGGAGAGTAGCGAGCAGTACTTC
TRBD2	TRBV30	TRBJ2-5	-	18	CAWSPGYGTSGSFETQYF	TGTGCCTGGAGTCCGGGCTACGGGACTAGCGGGAGTTTTGAGACCCAGTACTTC
-	TRBV27	TRBJ1-1	-	16	CASSSTSEKGRSGAFF	TGTGCCAGCAGCTCTACCTCGGAGAAGGGGAGGTCGGGTGCTTTCTTT
TRBD2	TRBV27	TRBJ2-1	-	15	CASSLFTAGGNEQFF	TGTGCCAGCAGTTTATTCACGGCGGGAGGAAATGAGCAGTTCTTC
-	TRBV5-4	TRBJ2-1	-	14	CASSKTSSYNEQFF	TGTGCCAGCTCGAAGACTAGCTCCTACAATGAGCAGTTCTTC
-	TRBV5-4	TRBJ2-7	-	13	CASSLETVHEQYF	TGTGCCAGCAGCTTGGAGACGGTCCACGAGCAGTACTTC
-	TRBV28	TRBJ1-2	-	14	CASNLRGEYSGYTF	TGTGCCAGCAACCTAAGGGGGGAGTACTCTGGCTACACCTTC
TRBD2	TRBV29-1	TRBJ2-5	-	17	CSVEIGLAGGGGETQYF	TGCAGCGTTGAAATTGGTCTAGCGGGAGGGGGTGGAGAGACCCAGTACTTC
-	TRBV10-3	TRBJ2-1	-	13	CASMGVGMNEQFF	TGTGCCTCTATGGGGGTGGGGATGAATGAGCAGTTCTTC
TRBD2	TRBV5-1	TRBJ2-1	once	15	CASSAGTSGQGEQFF	TGCGCCAGCAGTGCCGGGACTAGCGGACAAGGGGAGCAGTTCTTC
TRBD2	TRBV10-3	TRBJ2-7	few	14	CAITGTSGSNEQYF	TGTGCCATCACTGGGACTAGCGGGAGCAACGAGCAGTACTTC
TRBD1	TRBV7-9	TRBJ1-2	-	15	CASSLGGQGNYGYTF	TGTGCCAGCAGCTTAGGGGGACAGGGCAACTATGGCTACACCTTC
TRBD1	TRBV4-2	TRBJ1-1	-	15	CASSPGQGADTEAFF	TGTGCCAGCAGCCCAGGACAGGGGGCTGACACTGAAGCTTTCTTT
-	TRBV28	TRBJ1-5	-	15	CASSLDTDLNQPQHF	TGTGCCAGCAGCCTCGACACAGACCTCAATCAGCCCCAGCATTTT
-	TRBV4-1	TRBJ1-2	-	16	CASSPWPRGANYGYTF	TGCGCCAGCAGCCCTTGGCCCCGGGGCGCAAACTATGGCTACACCTTC
TRBD2	TRBV7-9	TRBJ2-1	-	17	CASSSRLAGGSANEQFF	TGTGCCAGCAGCTCCAGACTAGCGGGAGGGTCGGCCAATGAGCAGTTCTTC
-	TRBV15	TRBJ2-1	-	15	CATSTPLPGKNEQFF	TGTGCCACCAGCACGCCCCTACCTGGGAAGAATGAGCAGTTCTTC
-	TRBV11-3	TRBJ2-2	-	15	CASSESRANTGELFF	TGTGCCAGCAGCGAGTCTAGGGCGAACACCGGGGAGCTGTTTTTT
-	TRBV7-9	TRBJ1-2	-	14	CASSLDVEGNGYTF	TGTGCCAGCAGCTTGGACGTGGAGGGGAATGGCTACACCTTC
TRBD1	TRBV24-1	TRBJ2-7	-	15	CATSEQGAEIYEQYF	TGTGCCACCAGTGAACAGGGGGCTGAGATCTACGAGCAGTACTTC
-	TRBV4-1	TRBJ2-7	-	16	CASRQLLVPPNYEQYF	TGCGCCAGCAGGCAGTTACTGGTTCCACCCAATTACGAGCAGTACTTC
-	TRBV11-2	TRBJ1-2	-	15	CASRPIKTTNYGYTF	TGTGCCAGCAGGCCGATTAAAACGACTAACTATGGCTACACCTTC
TRBD2	TRBV19	TRBJ2-1	-	14	CASSPGPGGRGGFF	TGTGCCAGTAGCCCCGGACCGGGGGGCCGGGGGGGGTTCTTC
-	TRBV11-2	TRBJ1-5	-	14	CASSSPTGNQPQHF	TGTGCCAGCAGCTCACCGACGGGGAATCAGCCCCAGCATTTT
-	TRBV28	TRBJ1-5	few	14	CASKKGGANQPQHF	TGTGCCAGCAAGAAGGGAGGTGCCAATCAGCCCCAGCATTTT
-	TRBV28	TRBJ1-1	-	14	CASRSGDDLTEAFF	TGTGCCAGCAGATCCGGGGACGATCTTACTGAAGCTTTCTTT
TRBD1	TRBV15	TRBJ2-1	-	16	CATSRAGTVSYNEQFF	TGTGCCACCAGCAGAGCCGGGACAGTCTCCTACAATGAGCAGTTCTTC
TRBD1	TRBV4-1	TRBJ1-2	-	17	CASSQVPTGAYDYGYTF	TGCGCCAGCAGCCAAGTCCCGACAGGGGCTTATGACTATGGCTACACCTTC
TRBD2	TRBV28	TRBJ2-1	-	15	CASSAEREYRDEQFF	TGTGCCAGCAGTGCCGAGCGGGAGTACCGCGATGAGCAGTTCTTC
TRBD1	TRBV14	TRBJ1-2	-	14	CASSPTTGDYGYTF	TGTGCCAGCAGCCCGACAACAGGGGACTATGGCTACACCTTC
TRBD1	TRBV28	TRBJ1-2	-	18	CASSLWGRPDRGDYGYTF	TGTGCCAGCAGTTTATGGGGCCGGCCGGACAGGGGTGACTATGGCTACACCTTC
TRBD1	TRBV3-1/TRBV3-2	TRBJ1-1	once	13	CASSPTGVTEAFF	TGTGCCAGCAGCCCTACAGGGGTAACTGAAGCTTTCTTT
TRBD1	TRBV18	TRBJ2-7	-	17	CASSPPAGGAGSYEQYF	TGTGCCAGCTCACCACCGGCAGGGGGCGCAGGATCCTACGAGCAGTACTTC
-	TRBV7-2	TRBJ2-7	-	14	CASSLSPIIYEQYF	TGTGCCAGCAGCTTATCGCCCATTATATACGAGCAGTACTTC
TRBD1	TRBV27	TRBJ2-7	-	15	CASSLLLGGSHEQYF	TGTGCCAGCAGTTTACTGTTAGGGGGCTCACACGAGCAGTACTTC
-	TRBV6-5	TRBJ1-2	-	14	CASTSREGTYGYTF	TGTGCCAGCACATCCAGGGAGGGAACCTATGGCTACACCTTC
-	TRBV20-1	TRBJ2-1	few	11	CSASQLGEQFF	TGCAGTGCTAGTCAGCTAGGTGAGCAGTTCTTC
-	TRBV2	TRBJ1-5	-	13	CARGVAAAGPQHF	TGTGCCAGGGGGGTAGCCGCCGCAGGGCCCCAGCATTTT
TRBD1	TRBV5-4	TRBJ1-2	-	15	CASSFLGTGFRGYTF	TGTGCCAGCAGCTTTCTTGGGACAGGGTTTCGTGGCTACACCTTC
-	TRBV7-2	TRBJ1-2	-	14	CASSRDGLPGGYTF	TGTGCCAGCAGCCGCGACGGACTCCCGGGAGGCTACACCTTC
-	TRBV19	TRBJ1-5	-	12	CASSQLNQPQHF	TGTGCCAGTAGTCAACTCAATCAGCCCCAGCATTTT
-	TRBV28	TRBJ1-5	-	15	CASSSGGWGNQPQHF	TGTGCCAGCAGCTCCGGGGGTTGGGGCAATCAGCCCCAGCATTTT
-	TRBV19	TRBJ1-3	-	18	CASRQDAAVSYSGNTIYF	TGTGCCAGTAGACAGGACGCGGCAGTGAGTTACTCTGGAAACACCATATATTTT
TRBD2	TRBV30	TRBJ2-4	-	16	CAWTRWTSGAKNIQYF	TGTGCCTGGACCCGCTGGACTAGCGGGGCCAAAAACATTCAGTACTTC
TRBD1	TRBV5-1	TRBJ1-1	few	15	CASSLRQGATYEAFF	TGCGCCAGCAGCCTGCGACAGGGCGCAACGTATGAAGCTTTCTTT
TRBD1	TRBV3-1/TRBV3-2	TRBJ1-3	-	14	CASSQGQGGNTIYF	TGTGCCAGCAGCCAGGGACAGGGTGGAAACACCATATATTTT
TRBD1	TRBV10-3	TRBJ1-4	-	16	CAISESWTGGDEKLFF	TGTGCCATCAGTGAGTCCTGGACAGGGGGCGATGAAAAACTGTTTTTT
TRBD2	TRBV28	TRBJ2-3	-	13	CASLAGHTDTQYF	TGTGCCAGCCTAGCGGGGCACACAGATACGCAGTATTTT
-	TRBV29-1	TRBJ1-3	-	16	CSVDLDGQGLGNTIYF	TGCAGCGTTGACCTCGACGGGCAGGGACTTGGAAACACCATATATTTT
-	TRBV5-1	TRBJ2-5	-	14	CASSTWGERETQYF	TGCGCCAGCAGCACGTGGGGGGAAAGGGAGACCCAGTACTTC
-	TRBV21-1	TRBJ2-1	-	13	CASSAFLRGEQFF	TGTGCCAGCAGCGCCTTCCTAAGGGGGGAGCAGTTCTTC
TRBD1	TRBV28	TRBJ1-1	-	13	CASSWSRTGWAFF	TGTGCCAGCAGCTGGTCCAGGACAGGGTGGGCTTTCTTT
-	TRBV11-2	TRBJ1-2	-	13	CASTMGTFWGYTF	TGTGCCAGCACGATGGGGACATTCTGGGGCTACACCTTC
TRBD1	TRBV3-1/TRBV3-2	TRBJ2-1	-	16	CASSRKPGQGMNEQFF	TGTGCCAGCAGCCGAAAACCGGGACAGGGTATGAATGAGCAGTTCTTC
TRBD1	TRBV5-1	TRBJ1-3	-	14	CASSSGQGGNTIYF	TGCGCCAGCAGCTCGGGACAGGGAGGAAACACCATATATTTT
TRBD2	TRBV25-1	TRBJ2-2	-	15	CAIEAGGMGTGELFF	TGTGCCATCGAAGCGGGAGGTATGGGTACCGGGGAGCTGTTTTTT
-	TRBV5-6	TRBJ2-1	-	11	CASSSSYEQFF	TGTGCCAGCAGCTCATCCTATGAGCAGTTCTTC
TRBD1	TRBV7-8	TRBJ2-7	few	14	CASSPRQGTNEQYF	TGTGCCAGCAGCCCGAGACAGGGTACGAACGAGCAGTACTTC
TRBD1	TRBV6-6	TRBJ2-7	-	15	CASSYGTDASKVQYF	TGTGCCAGCAGTTACGGGACAGACGCATCTAAAGTCCAGTACTTC
TRBD1	TRBV15	TRBJ1-2	-	13	CATSSRTGSGYTF	TGTGCCACCAGCAGTAGGACAGGGTCAGGCTACACCTTC